This entry describes one T cell receptor beta chain. Its target antigen remains unknown. No per-base quality is available; no much larger clone lies one base away. The library came from RACE. Sequencing took place on a NextSeq 500. During library preparation, unique molecular identifiers were attached to individual cDNA molecules so that TCRs could be counted quantitatively and reproducibly. For every blood RNA sample, sequencing covered both the TCR alpha and TCR beta chains. The paper's processing steps were these. The median number of TCRs per sample was over 85,000, ranging from about 23,224 to 700,000. The Decombinator software suite was used to annotate V, J and CDR3 in the TCR reads. Every sample was subsampled to the same number of TCRs (28,000) for the PS versus PT1 abundance plots. TCRs were defined as expanded if absent before sensitization and observed at least eight times at the 2-week time point. In-frame beta chains were kept once TCRdb had trimmed the public reads at Q25 with fastp and called clones with MiXCR. Each record represents a unique CDR3 protein, reported with the most common genes and DNA among its rows. The V and J calls and clone size come from TCRdb's table, not from the authors' own analysis. The sample contains tens of thousands of distinct CDR3 sequences, 10% to 13% of them found a single time. The ten largest clones capture roughly 2.4% of the sample.

This record comes from a study of human T cells and chemical hapten exposure (dated by TCRdb to the early 2020s). In the study overall: For sensitization, 2% DPC in acetone was applied to a roughly 2 cm by roughly 2 cm area of upper inner arm skin. The patient cohort, mostly female, included alopecia areata with under or over 50% scalp involvement, alopecia totalis and alopecia universalis. Patient blood was sampled pre-sensitization (week 0) and at 2, 6 and about 24 weeks after DPC sensitization. Libraries were pooled for sequencing, and variation in per-sample TCR yields was attributed mainly to small differences in library volumes within the pool. For TCR sequencing, blood came from some 31 alopecia patients at anywhere from one to four time points (pre-sensitization, 2, 6 and 24 weeks). The study tracked peripheral blood TCR repertoire changes in vivo during primary and secondary sensitization to the hapten diphenylcyclopropenone (DPC) in alopecia patients. Patch testing on the upper back used Finn chambers containing 0.01% DPC, with scoring done after 6 days according to International Contact Dermatitis Research Group standards. Weekly therapeutic DPC doses were additionally applied to the scalp of patients throughout the roughly 23-week study period. Overall results and qualifications from the work: Expanded TCRs formed significantly more large CDR3 similarity clusters than pre-sensitization or healthy control sets, consistent with antigen-driven responses. After repeated subsampling, the strength of the expansion versus patch-test correlation and the threshold at which it became significant changed. DPC sensitization did not change how many TCRs were above 1 in 1000 frequency, and no evidence was found of alterations in global repertoire structure. All patients had alopecia, a presumed autoimmune disease, so their immune response might differ from that of healthy individuals. A positive correlation was found between the number of PT1 expanded TCRs and patch test score, with significance reached at thresholds 8, 16 and 32 but not 4.

The time point label here, explained by the study, means: patch test 1, 2 weeks after DPC sensitization. The treatment or condition label, read with the paper, signifies: therapeutic diphenylcyclopropenone sensitization with weekly scalp DPC. At each patch-test visit, blood was drawn before the patch test was applied. Patients were considered eligible if aged 18 to 70, diagnosed with alopecia and deemed suitable for DPC therapy, and patients were excluded if pregnant. Total RNA was extracted from unfractionated whole blood that had been collected in Tempus Blood RNA tubes. Ends trimmed: V by 5 bases, J by 4 bases; bases unmatched to a gene: 5. Via the germline V gene, CDR1 is SGHVS and CDR2 FNYEAQ. The CDR3 goes from the cysteine to the phenylalanine over 14 residues. The CDR3 DNA has 42 bases and is translated from base 1.

The sequence came from a middle-aged man with alopecia areata. Some clones in this sample may be carry-over from other donors' samples. The starting material was whole blood, obtained in connection with sensitization to the hapten diphenylcyclopropenone (DPC). Rearrangement joined TRBV7-6 to TRBJ1-5, with 7 junctional bases fitting TRBD1. CDR3 sequence: CASSVGQTNQPQHF. The nucleotide sequence is given as TGTGCCAGCAGCGTGGGACAGACTAATCAGCCCCAGCATTTT.